Listed below are T cell receptor beta chains from one sample, sequenced in a study of T cells after yellow fever vaccination. TCRdb ran MiXCR on the 5' RACE reads and lists one entry per CDR3 protein. Among 200,000 or so distinct CDR3 sequences listed, over 6.5% were seen once. This specimen consisted of CD4+ T cells sorted from PBMCs, obtained on the day of the yellow fever booster vaccination. These receptors came from a man aged 30-40 years who received the YFV17D yellow fever vaccine. CDR3s include the opening cysteine and the closing phenylalanine or tryptophan. D genes are given only for firm matches. Only some rows state a clone size, as once, few, many or a class for expanded clones.

D gene	J gene	clone size	V gene	CDR3 protein	CDR3 DNA
.	TRBJ2-7	many	TRBV29-1	CSVARQQGREQYF	TGCAGCGTCGCAAGACAACAGGGCCGCGAGCAGTACTTC
TRBD2	TRBJ2-1	many	TRBV20-1	CSARGSGGNNEQFF	TGCAGTGCTAGAGGATCGGGAGGGAACAATGAGCAGTTCTTC
TRBD1	TRBJ1-5	few	TRBV10-3	CAIANSGGDQPQHF	TGTGCCATCGCAAACTCAGGGGGCGATCAGCCCCAGCATTTT
.	TRBJ2-1	few	TRBV19	CASSNPTTFWNEQFF	TGTGCCAGTAGTAATCCGACGACCTTCTGGAATGAGCAGTTCTTC
.	TRBJ1-4	few	TRBV20-1	CSARVLMTEKLFF	TGCAGTGCTAGAGTTCTGATGACGGAAAAACTGTTTTTT
TRBD1	TRBJ2-3	.	TRBV5-8	CASSEQGKADTQYF	TGTGCCAGCAGCGAACAGGGGAAGGCAGATACGCAGTATTTT
TRBD1	TRBJ1-4	many	TRBV12-3/TRBV12-4	CASSPSTGFGEKLFF	TGTGCCAGCAGTCCCTCGACAGGGTTCGGCGAAAAACTGTTTTTT
TRBD2	TRBJ2-1	.	TRBV7-2	CASSATSDDNEQFF	TGTGCCAGCAGCGCCACTAGCGACGACAATGAGCAGTTCTTC
.	TRBJ1-2	few	TRBV4-1	CASSQNSRTEYGYTF	TGCGCCAGCAGCCAAAATTCTAGGACGGAGTATGGCTACACCTTC
.	TRBJ2-5	many	TRBV20-1	CSARNFETQYF	TGCAGTGCCCGAAATTTTGAGACCCAGTACTTC
.	TRBJ2-7	many	TRBV7-2	CASSPRAQYYEQYF	TGTGCCAGCAGCCCTAGAGCGCAGTACTACGAGCAGTACTTC
.	TRBJ1-2	few	TRBV10-3	CAILFGADGYGYTF	TGTGCCATCCTCTTTGGGGCGGATGGTTATGGCTACACCTTC
.	TRBJ2-1	.	TRBV5-1	CASSPYSQVAYNEQFF	TGCGCCAGCAGCCCCTATTCCCAAGTGGCATACAATGAGCAGTTCTTC
TRBD1	TRBJ1-5	few	TRBV20-1	CSARTDRENQPQHF	TGCAGTGCTAGGACGGACAGGGAGAATCAGCCCCAGCATTTT
TRBD2	TRBJ2-1	.	TRBV19	CASSFPRGLAGENEQFF	TGTGCCAGTAGTTTTCCCCGGGGACTAGCGGGAGAAAATGAGCAGTTCTTC
TRBD1	TRBJ1-5	.	TRBV28	CASSPRTGSNQPQHF	TGTGCCAGCAGTCCCCGGACAGGGTCCAATCAGCCCCAGCATTTT
.	TRBJ2-7	.	TRBV6-6	CASSYSLYEQYF	TGTGCCAGCAGTTACTCGTTATACGAGCAGTACTTC
.	TRBJ2-6	many	TRBV3-1	CASSRGPGANVLTF	TGTGCCAGCAGCCGCGGGCCGGGGGCCAACGTCCTGACTTTC
TRBD2	TRBJ2-1	many	TRBV14	CASSFGLAGGSEQFF	TGTGCCAGCAGCTTTGGACTAGCGGGAGGTTCTGAGCAGTTCTTC
.	TRBJ1-4	many	TRBV5-1	CASSAGWGPNEKLFF	TGCGCCAGCAGCGCCGGATGGGGACCTAATGAAAAACTGTTTTTT
.	TRBJ2-1	.	TRBV20-1	CSARLTIRGEGGNEQFF	TGCAGTGCTAGATTAACGATTCGGGGAGAGGGGGGCAATGAGCAGTTCTTC
.	TRBJ2-7	many	TRBV18	CASSPLGGLKYEQYF	TGTGCCAGCTCACCCCTCGGCGGGCTCAAGTACGAGCAGTACTTC
.	TRBJ2-3	few	TRBV20-1	CSARDGGGITDTQYF	TGCAGTGCTAGAGACGGGGGAGGAATTACAGATACGCAGTATTTT
.	TRBJ2-2	many	TRBV10-1	CASRQGTGELFF	TGCGCCAGCAGGCAGGGGACCGGGGAGCTGTTTTTT
.	TRBJ2-2	.	TRBV6-5	CASSSQGQNTGELFF	TGTGCCAGCAGTTCCCAAGGACAGAACACCGGGGAGCTGTTTTTT
.	TRBJ1-4	many	TRBV30	CAWSFEGEKLFF	TGTGCCTGGAGTTTTGAGGGGGAAAAACTGTTTTTT